These 32 T cell receptor beta chains were all obtained from the same sample, sequenced in a study of shared clonotypes between healthy human individuals. Libraries were prepared by immunoSEQ multiplex PCR; TCRdb keeps only in-frame clonotypes and omits some of them. The sample holds 400,000 to 500,000 clones, 76% seen once. The sequenced sample was PBMCs. These receptors were obtained from a woman between 40 and 50 years old in good health. Some clones in this sample may be carry-over from other donors' samples.

The chain carries TRBV6-1 and TRBJ1-5; 9 nucleotides align to TRBD1. The V gene's germline CDR1 is MNHNS and CDR2 SASEGT. CDR3 length: 14 residues. Germline trimming cut 7 bases from V and 9 bases from J; bases unmatched to any gene: 10. CDR3 sequence (DNA): TGTGCCAGCAAACCCGGGACAGGGTCGGGGCCCCAGCATTTT. Translation: CASKPGTGSGPQHF.

V gene TRBV2 combines with J gene TRBJ2-5; D is perhaps TRBD2 (5 bases). The J call is in doubt because the DNA end fits TRBJ2-7 better. Germline CDR1 SNHLY, CDR2 FYNNEI. This CDR3 contains 13 residues. CDR3 residues: CASRGLEGYEQYF. For the CDR3, the DNA is TGTGCCAGCAGGGGGTTAGAGGGATACGAGCAGTACTTC.

This clone was counted between two and nine times. The gene calls are TRBV19 and TRBJ1-5; D gene uncertain. Germline V gene lookup returns CDR1 LNHDA and CDR2 SQIVND (reference sequence). Trimming stripped 7 bases from V and 0 bases from J, with 19 bases between. The CDR3 has 17 amino acids. The CDR3 sequence is CASTPRGAGNSNQPQHF. The CDR3 nucleotides are TGTGCCAGTACCCCCCGGGGAGCGGGGAATAGCAATCAGCCCCAGCATTTT.

J is TRBJ1-4 and V is TRBV28; 7 bases are shared with TRBD1. V lost 3 bases, J lost 4 bases, and 11 bases stayed unmatched. There are 17 residues in the CDR3. CDR1 is MDHEN, CDR2 SYDVKM, per germline. The CDR3 sequence is CASSFISGTELNEKLFF. Written as DNA, the CDR3 is TGTGCCAGCAGTTTTATCAGTGGGACAGAGCTTAATGAAAAACTGTTTTTT.

The chain combines TRBV7-2 with TRBJ2-3, with 11 bases matching TRBD2. The CDR3 sequence is 17 residues long. Germline assignment: CDR1 SGHTA and CDR2 FQGNSA. Losses at the gene ends were 2 bases for V and 6 bases for J; bases not matched to a gene: 10. CDR3 residues: CASSLSPMSSGRDTQYF. The CDR3, as DNA: TGTGCCAGCAGCTTATCCCCCATGTCTAGCGGGAGGGATACGCAGTATTTT.

This rearrangement joins TRBV4-2 to TRBJ2-1; 14 nucleotides match TRBD2. With 4 bases clipped from V and 1 base from J, the junction kept 15 bases outside the gene matches. Germline CDR1 is LGHNA and CDR2 is YNFKEQ. The CDR3 has 21 residues. The CDR3 here is CASSPRLAGGIYTTSYNEQFF. CDR3 DNA sequence: TGTGCCAGCAGCCCCCGACTAGCGGGAGGGATCTACACCACTTCCTACAATGAGCAGTTCTTC.

The chain is built from TRBV7-9 and TRBJ1-1, with D tentatively TRBD1 (6 bases). V was pared by 0 bases and J by 8 bases, with 10 bases between. Germline V CDR1 and CDR2: SEHNR, FQNEAQ (reference sequence). The CDR3 sequence is 13 residues long. The CDR3: CASSLATGAEAFF. The CDR3 coding sequence is TGTGCCAGCAGCTTAGCGACGGGGGCCGAAGCTTTCTTT.

The chain joins TRBV5-8 to TRBJ2-7; no firm D call. Germline V gives CDR1 SGHTS, CDR2 YDEGEE. The CDR3 has 13 residues. Trimming removed 0 bases from V and 0 bases from J, with 4 bases in between. The DNA of the CDR3 is TGTGCCAGCAGCTTGGTTAGCTCCTACGAGCAGTACTTC. Translated: CASSLVSSYEQYF.

This chain uses TRBV7-9 with TRBJ2-7; tentatively, D is TRBD1 (6 bases). CDR3 length: 19 amino acids. Germline CDR1 SEHNR, CDR2 FQNEAQ (reference sequence). V shed 0 bases and J shed 2 bases, with 23 bases lying between them. The CDR3 loop reads CASSLARFRGPPGTYEQYF. The CDR3 DNA sequence: TGTGCCAGCAGCTTAGCGAGATTCAGGGGCCCGCCGGGGACCTACGAGCAGTACTTC.

The CDR3 region is CASSRYQGGYTEAFF. CDR3 nucleotide sequence: TGTGCCAGCTCGCGTTACCAGGGGGGTTACACTGAAGCTTTCTTT. The rearrangement links TRBV18 to TRBJ1-1, with 7 bases matching TRBD1. V dropped 6 bases and J dropped 3; count of bases not matched to a gene: 10. CDR1 KGHSH and CDR2 LQKENI come from the germline V gene. The CDR3 runs to 15 residues.

The chain combines TRBV5-1 with TRBJ2-3; the D call may be TRBD1 or TRBD2 (5 bases each). The CDR3 contains 13 residues. The germline V gene has CDR1 SGHRS and CDR2 YFSETQ. V was cut by 4 bases and J by 0 bases, with 6 bases left in between. In DNA, the CDR3 is TGCGCCAGCAGCCGGGACAGCACAGATACGCAGTATTTT. Amino acid sequence: CASSRDSTDTQYF.

V usage is TRBV5-1 and J usage is TRBJ2-1, with D unresolved. The CDR3 totals 12 residues. Germline V CDR1 and CDR2: SGHRS, YFSETQ. Trimming cost V 4 bases and J 9 bases, with 11 bases left between them. CDR3 in DNA: TGCGCCAGCAGCACTGAGAAGGGTGAGCAGTTCTTC. Residues: CASSTEKGEQFF.

V gene TRBV2 combines with J gene TRBJ2-3, with TRBD2 identical over 11 bases. Germline CDR1 SNHLY, CDR2 FYNNEI. V was pared by 5 bases and J by 4 bases, with 2 bases of the junction left unmatched. This CDR3 comprises 14 residues. In DNA form, the CDR3 reads TGTGCCAGCAGTTTAGCGGGAGGGGCAGATACGCAGTATTTT. Translation gives CASSLAGGADTQYF.

A word on this clone: This may stem from a read error, because a much larger clone lies one nucleotide away. No conserved phenylalanine or tryptophan is present at the end of the CDR3, so a read error is the likely explanation. V gene TRBV30 combines with J gene TRBJ2-7; 8 bases match TRBD2. The CDR3 length is 15 residues. CDR1 and CDR2 (germline): GTSNPN, SVGIG (reference sequence). V lost 3 bases to trimming and J lost 6 bases; unmatched junction nucleotides: 13. CDR3 DNA sequence: TGTGCCTGGAGGTCCCTGGTGTCTAGCGGGTCCGAGCAGTACCTC. It is translated as CAWRSLVSSGSEQYL.

J is TRBJ1-4 and V is TRBV5-1, with D possibly TRBD1 on 5 matching bases. CDR1 is SGHRS, CDR2 YFSETQ, per germline. V was shortened by 4 bases and J by 7 bases, with 17 bases between the two germline ends. The CDR3 spans 15 residues. The CDR3 sequence is CASSPLGGIGEKLFF. The CDR3 coding sequence is TGCGCCAGCAGCCCCCTGGGGGGGATCGGTGAAAAACTGTTTTTT.

The chain couples TRBV30 to TRBJ2-3; D is undetermined. There are 11 residues in the CDR3. Germline V gene data show CDR1 as GTSNPN and CDR2 as SVGIG (reference sequence). The germline V and J ends were trimmed by 3 bases and 2 bases, with 3 bases remaining between them. In DNA form, the CDR3 reads TGTGCCTGGAGACTCACAGATACGCAGTATTTT. This translates into CAWRLTDTQYF.

The chain carries TRBV5-1 and TRBJ2-7; the D gene is possibly TRBD1 (6 bases). The ends were cut back, 4 bases at V and 1 base at J, with 12 bases in the middle. The CDR3 has 14 amino acids. Per germline, CDR1 SGHRS and CDR2 YFSETQ. CDR3 in amino acids: CASSVTTGSYEQYF. CDR3 sequence (DNA): TGCGCCAGCAGCGTCACGACAGGATCCTACGAGCAGTACTTC.

This clone has just one count. The same CDR3 also results from other DNA sequences found in this sample. The V and J genes are TRBV7-3 and TRBJ2-5; 8 nucleotides agree with TRBD2. Germline CDR1 is SGHTA and CDR2 is FQGTGA. The ends lost 5 bases at V and 5 bases at J; junction bases unmatched: 4. The CDR3 is 13 residues long. CDR3 nucleotide sequence: TGTGCCAGCAGCCCCCGCGGGGGGGAGACCCAGTACTTC. Its protein product is CASSPRGGETQYF.

The chain links TRBV25-1 to TRBJ1-1; no firm D call. The CDR3 loop spans 13 amino acids. CDR1 is MGHDK and CDR2 is SYGVNS in the germline V gene. The germline V and J ends were trimmed by 7 bases and 1 base, with 10 bases remaining between them. CDR3 region: CASKRDWNTEAFF. CDR3 nucleotide sequence: TGTGCCAGCAAGAGGGATTGGAACACTGAAGCTTTCTTT.

This sequence joins TRBV7-9 and TRBJ1-6; D call uncertain. The CDR3 spans 14 residues. The V and J ends lost 6 bases and 9 bases respectively, with 15 bases between them. The germline V gene encodes CDR1 SEHNR and CDR2 FQNEAQ (reference sequence). CDR3 region: CASRPGPEGSPLHF. DNA of the CDR3: TGTGCCAGCAGGCCCGGGCCAGAAGGTTCACCCCTCCACTTT.

On this clone itself: This likely traces to a read error, being one base from a far larger clone. The chain uses TRBV2 and TRBJ1-5; 8 bases are a match to TRBD1. Germline V gene data show CDR1 as SNHLY and CDR2 as FYNNEI. The CDR3 is 14 amino acids. This chain's CDR3 is CASGGQGASGPRHF. The CDR3 DNA sequence: TGTGCCAGCGGCGGACAGGGTGCGTCTGGGCCCCGGCATTTT.

This sequence joins TRBV7-8 and TRBJ2-7; 12 bases agree with TRBD1. With 5 bases clipped from V and 7 bases from J, the junction kept 9 bases outside the gene matches. The CDR3 contains 15 residues. The germline gives CDR1 SGHVS, CDR2 FQNEAQ. The CDR3 is CASSRPGTGGQEQYF. The CDR3 coding sequence is TGTGCCAGCAGCCGCCCCGGGACAGGGGGCCAAGAGCAGTACTTC.

This clone came up a few times. The chain uses TRBV5-6 and TRBJ1-2, with D unclear. The CDR3 loop spans 15 amino acids. Trimming took off 0 bases at V and 6 bases at J, with 15 bases between the two ends. The V gene's germline CDR1 is SGHDT and CDR2 YYEEEE. CDR3 DNA sequence: TGTGCCAGCAGCTTGGACGACAATTCGGGGAATGGCTACACCTTC. The encoded protein is CASSLDDNSGNGYTF.

The chain carries TRBV5-1 and TRBJ2-7; 7 bases fit TRBD1. Germline assignment: CDR1 SGHRS and CDR2 YFSETQ. Trimming cost V 2 bases and J 4 bases; bases outside gene matches: 9. The CDR3 runs to 15 residues. CDR3 amino acids: CASSFLGTVIYEQYF. In DNA, the CDR3 is TGCGCCAGCAGCTTTCTCGGGACAGTCATATACGAGCAGTACTTC.

This clone was seen a single time. This chain uses TRBV27 with TRBJ2-7; D may be TRBD1 or TRBD2 (5 bases each). V was trimmed by 5 bases and J by 4 bases, leaving 12 bases between them. CDR3 length equals 13 residues. Germline-derived CDR1 and CDR2 are MNHEY and SMNVEV (reference sequence). CDR3 amino acids: CASSPRGFYEQYF. The CDR3 DNA is TGTGCCAGCAGTCCCCGGGGCTTTTACGAGCAGTACTTC.

This rearrangement joins TRBV6-1 to TRBJ1-2; D not certain. This CDR3 has 13 residues. The germline gives CDR1 MNHNS, CDR2 SASEGT. Trimming took 6 bases from V and 2 from J, leaving 10 bases between them. CDR3 in amino acids: CASSDDTNYGYTF. The CDR3 coding sequence is TGTGCCAGCAGCGACGACACAAACTATGGCTACACCTTC.

For the CDR3, the DNA is TGCGCCAGCAGCGTCCAGGGGGCCGACAATGAGCAGTTCTTC. Translating gives CASSVQGADNEQFF. The chain couples TRBV5-1 to TRBJ2-1; 8 bases align to TRBD1. The CDR3 is 14 residues long. V shed 4 bases, J shed 5 bases, and the junction held 5 bases outside the gene matches. CDR1 is SGHRS and CDR2 is YFSETQ in the germline V gene.

The chain recombines TRBV7-2 with TRBJ2-7; D is uncertain. CDR1 and CDR2 (germline): SGHTA, FQGNSA. There are 18 residues in the CDR3. V lost 3 bases to trimming and J lost 1 base, with 22 bases between them. The CDR3 loop reads CASSLGYQTVKGSYEQYF. The CDR3 DNA reads as TGTGCCAGCAGCTTGGGCTACCAAACAGTAAAGGGTTCCTACGAGCAGTACTTC.

This clone has a handful of counts. The chain employs TRBV2 and TRBJ1-1; D may be TRBD1 (5 bases). There are 15 residues in the CDR3. Looked up from germline, CDR1 is SNHLY and CDR2 is FYNNEI. V lost 1 base, J lost 0 bases, and 9 bases lay in between. This chain's CDR3 is CASSEGMGVNTEAFF. The CDR3 DNA is TGTGCCAGCAGTGAAGGGATGGGGGTGAACACTGAAGCTTTCTTT.

The chain combines TRBV5-1 with TRBJ2-7; 7 nucleotides align to TRBD2. CDR3 length equals 13 residues. The J segment lost 6 bases and the V segment lost 4 bases, leaving 7 bases of the junction unmatched. The germline V gene encodes CDR1 SGHRS and CDR2 YFSETQ. CDR3 coding DNA: TGCGCCAGCAGCGTGCGTCCGGGGGGCGAGCAGTACTTC. It encodes CASSVRPGGEQYF.

In this sample, this clone turned up many times. The gene calls are TRBV6-1 and TRBJ2-7, with D possibly matching TRBD1 (8 bases). Germline CDR1 is MNHNS and CDR2 is SASEGT. V was shortened by 6 bases and J by 0 bases, with 15 bases between the two germline ends. The CDR3 is 15 residues long. The CDR3 region has the DNA TGTGCCAGCAGCCCGACAGGGGAGGGCTCCTACGAGCAGTACTTC. Its translation is CASSPTGEGSYEQYF.

Details on this clone: The sample carries other DNA sequences with the same CDR3. The J gene is TRBJ2-5, the V gene TRBV18; 7 nucleotides agree with TRBD1. The V gene's germline CDR1 is KGHSH and CDR2 LQKENI. This CDR3 comprises 14 residues. V lost 3 bases to trimming and J lost 2 bases; unmatched junction nucleotides: 3. The CDR3 sequence is CASSPRTGQETQYF. Written as DNA, the CDR3 is TGTGCCAGCTCACCTCGGACAGGTCAAGAGACCCAGTACTTC.